Listed below are T cell receptor beta chains from one sample, sequenced in a study of shared clonotypes between healthy human individuals. Only in-frame clones appear in the TCRdb table, and some are missing; sequencing was by immunoSEQ multiplex PCR. The sample contains about a million clones, about 75% of which appear only once. The sequencing input was memory CD4+ T cells sorted from blood. These receptors were obtained from a man aged 18-30 years in good health. CDR3s include the opening cysteine and the closing phenylalanine or tryptophan. The D gene is left open where the match is weak. Some rows have no size entry. The others give once, few or many, or a class for an expanded clone.

J gene: TRBJ1-4
clone size: NA
V gene: TRBV7-9
D gene: NA
CDR3 protein: CASSLGWDPSPNEKLFF
CDR3 DNA: TGTGCCAGCAGCTTAGGGTGGGACCCCTCCCCGAATGAAAAACTGTTTTTT

J gene: TRBJ2-7
clone size: NA
V gene: TRBV30
D gene: NA
CDR3 protein: CAWRVSYEQYF
CDR3 DNA: TGTGCCTGGAGAGTATCCTACGAGCAGTACTTC

J gene: TRBJ2-2
clone size: NA
V gene: TRBV25-1
D gene: NA
CDR3 protein: CASSHAPGVGPYTGELFF
CDR3 DNA: TGTGCCAGCAGTCACGCCCCGGGGGTGGGGCCCTACACCGGGGAGCTGTTTTTT

J gene: TRBJ1-1
clone size: NA
V gene: TRBV19
D gene: NA
CDR3 protein: CTSKDRRYGEAFF
CDR3 DNA: TGTACCAGTAAGGACCGCCGGTATGGGGAAGCTTTCTTT

J gene: TRBJ2-1
clone size: NA
V gene: TRBV10-3
D gene: TRBD2
CDR3 protein: CAISTGLAGAHEQFF
CDR3 DNA: TGTGCCATCAGTACCGGACTAGCGGGAGCACATGAGCAGTTCTTC

J gene: TRBJ1-2
clone size: NA
V gene: TRBV25-1
D gene: TRBD1
CDR3 protein: CASSPQGAQGYTF
CDR3 DNA: TGTGCCAGCAGCCCCCAGGGGGCGCAAGGCTACACCTTC

J gene: TRBJ2-2
clone size: NA
V gene: TRBV7-8
D gene: NA
CDR3 protein: CASSLAQGPPGELFF
CDR3 DNA: TGTGCCAGCAGCTTAGCGCAGGGCCCGCCCGGGGAGCTGTTTTTT

J gene: TRBJ2-1
clone size: NA
V gene: TRBV6-6
D gene: NA
CDR3 protein: CASSPPSPFNEQFF
CDR3 DNA: TGTGCCAGCAGTCCCCCTAGCCCTTTCAATGAGCAGTTCTTC

J gene: TRBJ2-3
clone size: once
V gene: TRBV10-1
D gene: NA
CDR3 protein: CASSRTDTDTQYF
CDR3 DNA: TGCGCCAGCAGTAGGACAGACACAGATACGCAGTATTTT

J gene: TRBJ2-2
clone size: NA
V gene: TRBV6-6
D gene: NA
CDR3 protein: CASRGDMTTGELFF
CDR3 DNA: TGTGCCAGCAGGGGGGACATGACTACCGGGGAGCTGTTTTTT

J gene: TRBJ2-5
clone size: NA
V gene: TRBV6-6
D gene: NA
CDR3 protein: CASRRGETQYF
CDR3 DNA: TGTGCCAGCAGGCGAGGGGAGACCCAGTACTTC

J gene: TRBJ2-1
clone size: once
V gene: TRBV5-1
D gene: NA
CDR3 protein: CASSLVQDNEQFF
CDR3 DNA: TGCGCCAGCAGCTTGGTCCAGGACAATGAGCAGTTCTTC

J gene: TRBJ1-4
clone size: NA
V gene: TRBV10-3
D gene: NA
CDR3 protein: CAISDLVGEKLFF
CDR3 DNA: TGTGCCATCAGTGATCTTGTGGGGGAAAAACTGTTTTTT

J gene: TRBJ1-1
clone size: NA
V gene: TRBV27
D gene: NA
CDR3 protein: CASSFYRGNTEAFF
CDR3 DNA: TGTGCCAGCAGTTTCTATAGGGGAAACACTGAAGCTTTCTTT

J gene: TRBJ2-2
clone size: NA
V gene: TRBV5-8
D gene: TRBD1
CDR3 protein: CASSLWDRAGELFF
CDR3 DNA: TGTGCCAGCAGCCTATGGGACAGGGCCGGGGAGCTGTTTTTT

J gene: TRBJ2-7
clone size: NA
V gene: TRBV18
D gene: TRBD1
CDR3 protein: CASSPQSGGFYEQYF
CDR3 DNA: TGTGCCAGCTCACCACAGTCAGGGGGCTTTTACGAGCAGTACTTC

J gene: TRBJ1-6
clone size: few
V gene: TRBV30
D gene: NA
CDR3 protein: CAWSVDSMRPSNNSPLHF
CDR3 DNA: TGTGCCTGGAGTGTAGACTCTATGCGCCCCTCTAATAATTCACCCCTCCACTTT

J gene: TRBJ1-1
clone size: few
V gene: TRBV29-1
D gene: NA
CDR3 protein: CSVGGGNTEAFF
CDR3 DNA: TGCAGCGTTGGGGGTGGGAACACTGAAGCTTTCTTT

J gene: TRBJ1-2
clone size: NA
V gene: TRBV5-5
D gene: NA
CDR3 protein: CASSFNGYTF
CDR3 DNA: TGTGCCAGCAGCTTTAATGGCTACACCTTC

J gene: TRBJ1-5
clone size: NA
V gene: TRBV19
D gene: NA
CDR3 protein: CASSLQGGRSLGNQPQHF
CDR3 DNA: TGTGCCAGTAGTTTACAGGGTGGTAGAAGTTTGGGCAATCAGCCCCAGCATTTT

J gene: TRBJ2-7
clone size: few
V gene: TRBV28
D gene: NA
CDR3 protein: CASSFSNGASYEQYF
CDR3 DNA: TGTGCCAGCAGTTTTTCAAACGGGGCGTCCTACGAGCAGTACTTC

J gene: TRBJ2-6
clone size: NA
V gene: TRBV28
D gene: NA
CDR3 protein: CASSVSSGANVLTF
CDR3 DNA: TGTGCCAGCAGTGTTAGCTCTGGGGCCAACGTCCTGACTTTC

J gene: TRBJ1-3
clone size: NA
V gene: TRBV5-6
D gene: NA
CDR3 protein: CASSLGGTFSSGNTIYF
CDR3 DNA: TGTGCCAGCAGCTTGGGGGGGACGTTCAGCTCTGGAAACACCATATATTTT

J gene: TRBJ1-1
clone size: NA
V gene: TRBV10-3
D gene: NA
CDR3 protein: CAISESGTGAFF
CDR3 DNA: TGTGCCATCAGTGAATCCGGGACGGGGGCTTTCTTT

J gene: TRBJ2-3
clone size: NA
V gene: TRBV5-1
D gene: NA
CDR3 protein: CASSLNGPRGPSGLTDTQYF
CDR3 DNA: TGCGCCAGCAGCTTGAACGGCCCGCGCGGCCCTTCTGGCCTCACAGATACGCAGTATTTT

J gene: TRBJ2-1
clone size: once
V gene: TRBV2
D gene: TRBD2
CDR3 protein: CASSEGLAVNEQFF
CDR3 DNA: TGTGCCAGCAGTGAAGGGCTAGCGGTCAATGAGCAGTTCTTC

J gene: TRBJ2-5
clone size: NA
V gene: TRBV19
D gene: NA
CDR3 protein: CASSTIRGETQYF
CDR3 DNA: TGTGCCAGTAGTACCATCCGAGGAGAGACCCAGTACTTC

J gene: TRBJ2-2
clone size: NA
V gene: TRBV12-5
D gene: TRBD2
CDR3 protein: CASGAGTLNTGELFF
CDR3 DNA: TGTGCTAGTGGAGCGGGAACTCTTAACACCGGGGAGCTGTTTTTT

J gene: TRBJ1-1
clone size: NA
V gene: TRBV19
D gene: NA
CDR3 protein: CASSIADVTFF
CDR3 DNA: TGTGCCAGTAGTATAGCCGACGTGACTTTCTTT

J gene: TRBJ2-3
clone size: NA
V gene: TRBV7-2
D gene: TRBD2
CDR3 protein: CASSQTSGSFTDTQYF
CDR3 DNA: TGTGCCAGCAGCCAAACTAGCGGGAGTTTCACAGATACGCAGTATTTT

J gene: TRBJ2-4
clone size: NA
V gene: TRBV7-2
D gene: NA
CDR3 protein: CASSVQNIQYF
CDR3 DNA: TGTGCCAGCAGCGTACAAAACATTCAGTACTTC

J gene: TRBJ1-1
clone size: few
V gene: TRBV2
D gene: NA
CDR3 protein: CASRGQTNTEAFF
CDR3 DNA: TGTGCCAGCAGGGGACAAACGAACACTGAAGCTTTCTTT

J gene: TRBJ2-5
clone size: NA
V gene: TRBV18
D gene: TRBD2
CDR3 protein: CASSPRREGLETQYF
CDR3 DNA: TGTGCCAGCTCACCACGGCGGGAGGGCCTTGAGACCCAGTACTTC

J gene: TRBJ2-1
clone size: NA
V gene: TRBV2
D gene: TRBD1
CDR3 protein: CASKGRQGSYNEQFF
CDR3 DNA: TGTGCCAGCAAGGGTCGACAGGGCTCCTACAATGAGCAGTTCTTC

J gene: TRBJ2-2
clone size: once
V gene: TRBV10-3
D gene: TRBD1
CDR3 protein: CATYRDRPGELFF
CDR3 DNA: TGTGCCACGTACCGGGACAGGCCCGGGGAGCTGTTTTTT

J gene: TRBJ2-3
clone size: NA
V gene: TRBV10-1
D gene: TRBD2
CDR3 protein: CASSDGASGREDTQYF
CDR3 DNA: TGCGCCAGCAGTGATGGGGCTAGCGGGAGAGAAGATACGCAGTATTTT

J gene: TRBJ2-2
clone size: NA
V gene: TRBV11-1
D gene: TRBD1
CDR3 protein: CASSLLQGAGELFF
CDR3 DNA: TGTGCCAGCAGCTTACTACAGGGGGCCGGGGAGCTGTTTTTT

J gene: TRBJ1-1
clone size: NA
V gene: TRBV6-5
D gene: NA
CDR3 protein: CASSYGGTEAFF
CDR3 DNA: TGTGCCAGCAGTTACGGGGGAACTGAAGCTTTCTTT

J gene: TRBJ2-3
clone size: few
V gene: TRBV2
D gene: NA
CDR3 protein: CAILRGVGTDTQYF
CDR3 DNA: TGTGCTATTTTGAGGGGGGTAGGCACAGATACGCAGTATTTT

J gene: TRBJ2-7
clone size: NA
V gene: TRBV6-1
D gene: NA
CDR3 protein: CASRVTKDSWNEQYF
CDR3 DNA: TGTGCCAGCAGAGTCACAAAGGATTCTTGGAACGAGCAGTACTTC

J gene: TRBJ1-1
clone size: NA
V gene: TRBV7-2
D gene: NA
CDR3 protein: CASSLASTLNTEAFF
CDR3 DNA: TGTGCCAGCAGCTTAGCGTCCACCCTGAACACTGAAGCTTTCTTT

J gene: TRBJ1-2
clone size: NA
V gene: TRBV9
D gene: TRBD1
CDR3 protein: CASSVAGTGNYGYTF
CDR3 DNA: TGTGCCAGCAGCGTGGCCGGGACAGGGAACTATGGCTACACCTTC

J gene: TRBJ1-6
clone size: NA
V gene: TRBV25-1
D gene: NA
CDR3 protein: CASSESQGRSPLHF
CDR3 DNA: TGTGCCAGCAGTGAATCGCAGGGGCGGTCACCCCTCCACTTT

J gene: TRBJ2-3
clone size: NA
V gene: TRBV10-3
D gene: TRBD2
CDR3 protein: CAISELAGAGDTQYF
CDR3 DNA: TGTGCCATCAGTGAGTTAGCGGGAGCGGGAGATACGCAGTATTTT

J gene: TRBJ2-1
clone size: few
V gene: TRBV9
D gene: TRBD2
CDR3 protein: CASSAGEAGGIFNEQFF
CDR3 DNA: TGTGCCAGCAGCGCGGGGGAAGCGGGAGGAATTTTCAATGAGCAGTTCTTC

J gene: TRBJ2-2
clone size: NA
V gene: TRBV7-2
D gene: TRBD2
CDR3 protein: CASSLSGSFGGELFF
CDR3 DNA: TGTGCCAGCAGCTTAAGCGGGAGTTTTGGCGGGGAGCTGTTTTTT

J gene: TRBJ2-6
clone size: once
V gene: TRBV27
D gene: TRBD1
CDR3 protein: CASSPGTGGSGANVLTF
CDR3 DNA: TGTGCCAGCTCCCCCGGGACAGGGGGCTCTGGGGCCAACGTCCTGACTTTC

J gene: TRBJ1-2
clone size: NA
V gene: TRBV30
D gene: NA
CDR3 protein: CAWSPGTYNYGYTF
CDR3 DNA: TGTGCCTGGAGTCCGGGAACTTATAACTATGGCTACACCTTC

J gene: TRBJ2-2
clone size: once
V gene: TRBV2
D gene: NA
CDR3 protein: CASSSYGGTGELFF
CDR3 DNA: TGTGCCAGCAGTTCGTATGGGGGCACCGGGGAGCTGTTTTTT

J gene: TRBJ1-1
clone size: NA
V gene: TRBV28
D gene: NA
CDR3 protein: CASSLSFGAANTEAFF
CDR3 DNA: TGTGCCAGCAGTTTGAGTTTTGGGGCGGCGAACACTGAAGCTTTCTTT

J gene: TRBJ1-4
clone size: NA
V gene: TRBV6-1
D gene: TRBD1
CDR3 protein: CASSGMGTGGEKLFF
CDR3 DNA: TGTGCCAGCAGTGGGATGGGGACAGGTGGTGAAAAACTGTTTTTT

J gene: TRBJ2-2
clone size: NA
V gene: TRBV10-2
D gene: NA
CDR3 protein: CASSAGPGELFF
CDR3 DNA: TGCGCCAGCAGTGCAGGGCCCGGGGAGCTGTTTTTT

J gene: TRBJ1-3
clone size: NA
V gene: TRBV7-9
D gene: TRBD1
CDR3 protein: CASSQSGTGSGNTIYF
CDR3 DNA: TGTGCCAGCAGCCAATCTGGGACAGGGTCTGGAAACACCATATATTTT

J gene: TRBJ1-1
clone size: once
V gene: TRBV5-5
D gene: NA
CDR3 protein: CASRPGGRTEAFF
CDR3 DNA: TGTGCCAGCAGGCCCGGGGGTCGCACTGAAGCTTTCTTT

J gene: TRBJ2-5
clone size: NA
V gene: TRBV6-1
D gene: NA
CDR3 protein: CASSTSWTAAETQYF
CDR3 DNA: TGTGCCAGCAGCACCTCATGGACAGCGGCGGAGACCCAGTACTTC

J gene: TRBJ1-4
clone size: NA
V gene: TRBV6-5
D gene: NA
CDR3 protein: CASRNTGRANEKLFF
CDR3 DNA: TGTGCCAGCAGAAACACAGGGAGAGCGAATGAAAAACTGTTTTTT

J gene: TRBJ2-3
clone size: NA
V gene: TRBV5-4
D gene: TRBD2
CDR3 protein: CASGLAGTDTQYF
CDR3 DNA: TGTGCCAGCGGACTAGCGGGGACAGATACGCAGTATTTT